This TCR beta chain was recovered during a study of OX40 agonist ivuxolimab in advanced cancers. The CDR3 length is 15 residues. In germline, CDR1 is SGHVS, CDR2 FQNEAQ. V was pared by 4 bases and J by 1 base, with 13 bases between. Comments on this clone: No antigen is known for it. Other DNA sequences of this sample code for an identical CDR3.

Systemic immunosuppression or a history of autoimmune disease excluded patients. Blood got drawn at baseline, again on cycle 4 day 1, and then on cycle 7 day 1. Repertoires were generated with immunoSEQ multiplex PCR, while TCRdb's copy carries only in-frame clones and drops some. Of fewer than 60,000 clones in the sample, 75% to 90% were seen once. Regarding the study as a whole: There was clonal expansion of CD4+ and CD8+ blood T cells by week 6 at 0.1 to 3.0 mg/kg. Expanded clones belonging to CD8+ T cells outnumbered, on average, those of CD4+.

Specimen: CD4+ or CD8+ T cells sorted from blood, collected in a trial of the OX40 agonist ivuxolimab. J is TRBJ2-5 and V is TRBV7-8; either TRBD1 or TRBD2 may fit D (6 bases each). The sequence was collected from an adult with an advanced solid tumor such as melanoma, head and neck, liver or kidney cancer. The CDR3 DNA reads TGTGCCAGCAGCTCCCTTCGGGGGCTCCAAGAGACCCAGTACTTC. This sequence encodes CASSSLRGLQETQYF.